These T cell receptor beta chains were read from a single sample in a study of T cells after yellow fever vaccination. TCRdb independently ran MiXCR on the 5' RACE reads; one entry per CDR3 protein. The sample records around 100,000 distinct CDR3 sequences, approximately 8.4% being singletons. The material was CD8+ T cells sorted from PBMCs, obtained 45 days after the yellow fever booster vaccination. The receptors were gathered from a man aged 30-40 years who received the YFV17D yellow fever vaccine. Both conserved end residues are part of each CDR3. A D gene is named only where the DNA matches it firmly. The size of a clone is reported for some rows only, either as once, few or many, or as a class for expanded clones.

abundance: few
d_gene: TRBD2
j_gene: TRBJ2-1
v_gene: TRBV15
CDR3nt: TGTGCCACCAGCAGAGAAAGGATGTTGACTAGCGCCCTTGAGCAGTTCTTC
CDR3aa: CATSRERMLTSALEQFF

abundance: few
d_gene: -
j_gene: TRBJ2-1
v_gene: TRBV6-2/TRBV6-3
CDR3nt: TGTGCCAGCAGTTACTCGGGACGAGGTCGTGAGCAGTTCTTC
CDR3aa: CASSYSGRGREQFF

abundance: many
d_gene: -
j_gene: TRBJ2-1
v_gene: TRBV7-2
CDR3nt: TGTGCCAGCAGCCGAGTTGAGCTAGCGCGATATGAGCAGTTCTTC
CDR3aa: CASSRVELARYEQFF

abundance: many
d_gene: -
j_gene: TRBJ2-7
v_gene: TRBV20-1
CDR3nt: TGCAGTGCTAGAGGTGCAGGGTCCGGGCTCTACGAGCAGTACTTC
CDR3aa: CSARGAGSGLYEQYF

abundance: many
d_gene: -
j_gene: TRBJ2-3
v_gene: TRBV7-2
CDR3nt: TGTGCCAGCAGCTTTGAGCGGAGGTCCAAATATACGCAGTATTTT
CDR3aa: CASSFERRSKYTQYF

abundance: -
d_gene: -
j_gene: TRBJ2-1
v_gene: TRBV12-3/TRBV12-4
CDR3nt: TGTGCCAGCGGCAGGGTCAATGAGCAGTTCTTC
CDR3aa: CASGRVNEQFF

abundance: many
d_gene: -
j_gene: TRBJ2-7
v_gene: TRBV6-5
CDR3nt: TGTGCCAGCAGTTACTCGAGAGCGCCCTACTCCTACGAGCAGTACTTC
CDR3aa: CASSYSRAPYSYEQYF

abundance: many
d_gene: -
j_gene: TRBJ1-5
v_gene: TRBV6-4
CDR3nt: TGTGCCAGCAGTGAGGCGGCTTATAGCAATCAGCCCCAGCATTTT
CDR3aa: CASSEAAYSNQPQHF

abundance: many
d_gene: -
j_gene: TRBJ1-2
v_gene: TRBV29-1
CDR3nt: TGCAGCGTTGAAGATTTCGCGCTTAATGGCTACACCTTC
CDR3aa: CSVEDFALNGYTF

abundance: many
d_gene: TRBD1
j_gene: TRBJ2-5
v_gene: TRBV7-9
CDR3nt: TGTGCCAGCAGCCCCAGGACAGGGGGCTTTACCAAAGAGACCCAGTACTTC
CDR3aa: CASSPRTGGFTKETQYF

abundance: few
d_gene: -
j_gene: TRBJ1-5
v_gene: TRBV27
CDR3nt: TGTGCCAGCAGTTTAGCGGGTGGTTACCCCAATCAGCCCCAGCATTTT
CDR3aa: CASSLAGGYPNQPQHF

abundance: many
d_gene: -
j_gene: TRBJ2-1
v_gene: TRBV15
CDR3nt: TGTGCCACCAGAGGCGGGACCTATTCCCCGAATGAGCAGTTCTTC
CDR3aa: CATRGGTYSPNEQFF

abundance: many
d_gene: -
j_gene: TRBJ1-5
v_gene: TRBV20-1
CDR3nt: TGCAGTGCCGACACGACGGATCCGGGCAATCAGCCCCAGCATTTT
CDR3aa: CSADTTDPGNQPQHF

abundance: many
d_gene: -
j_gene: TRBJ2-7
v_gene: TRBV12-3/TRBV12-4
CDR3nt: TGTGCCAGCAGACCGGGCCCCGATCTCCGCGAGCAGTACTTC
CDR3aa: CASRPGPDLREQYF

abundance: -
d_gene: TRBD2
j_gene: TRBJ2-1
v_gene: TRBV6-2/TRBV6-3
CDR3nt: TGTGCCAGTCTGCGACTAGCGGGGGGTAATGAGCAGTTCTTC
CDR3aa: CASLRLAGGNEQFF

abundance: -
d_gene: TRBD2
j_gene: TRBJ2-7
v_gene: TRBV9
CDR3nt: TGTGCCAGCAGCGTAGGGGGGGGGACCTACGAGCAGTACTTC
CDR3aa: CASSVGGGTYEQYF